This entry lists 9 T cell receptor beta chains sequenced from one sample in a study of blood T cell repertoires in COVID-19. Here immunoSEQ multiplex PCR was the method, and the copy in TCRdb shows in-frame clones only, minus some. The table lists about 80,000 clones, under 85% of them singletons. The sample was peripheral blood. The receptors were sampled from a human donor in a cohort sampled during active COVID-19.

V is TRBV5-1 and J is TRBJ2-3; D possibly corresponds to TRBD1 (5 bases). Germline V gene lookup returns CDR1 SGHRS and CDR2 YFSETQ. Trimming left V 2 bases short and J 4 bases short, with 17 bases between. The length of the CDR3 is 16 residues. The CDR3 region has the DNA TGCGCCAGCAGCTTTGCTTGGGGCACCCCGGCAGATACGCAGTATTTT. It codes for CASSFAWGTPADTQYF.

This clone was seen only once. The chain recombines TRBV9 with TRBJ1-1; weak D call: TRBD1 (6 bases). This CDR3 contains 14 residues. Trimming stripped 4 bases from V and 2 bases from J, with 12 bases between. The germline CDR1 and CDR2 sequences are SGDLS and YYNGEE. CDR3 DNA: TGTGCCAGCAGCCCGGTCAGGGGAAACACTGAAGCTTTCTTT. Its translation is CASSPVRGNTEAFF.

The rearrangement joins TRBV21-1 to TRBJ1-5. TRBV21-1 is an annotated pseudogene. The CDR3 loop spans 14 amino acids. The CDR3 DNA reads TGTGCCAGCAGCAAAGCCGGGGGCAATCAGCCCCAGCATTTT. Its protein product is CASSKAGGNQPQHF.

This chain uses TRBV7-3 with TRBJ2-1; a weak D match, TRBD1 (6 bases). Germline V gives CDR1 SGHTA, CDR2 FQGTGA. V was cut by 3 bases and J by 1 base, with 13 bases left in between. This CDR3 is 16 amino acids long. The CDR3: CASSLRGLGSYNEQFF. DNA of the CDR3: TGTGCCAGCAGCTTGAGGGGGTTGGGATCCTACAATGAGCAGTTCTTC. Together with reference TRBV7-3 and TRBJ2-1, the CDR3 gives the full variable domain: GAGVSQTPSNKVTEKGKYVELRCDPISGHTALYWYRQSLGQGPEFLIYFQGTGAADDSGLPNDRFFAVRPEGSVSTLKIQRTERGDSAVYLCASSLRGLGSYNEQFFGPGTRLTVL.

This clone was found a few times. The gene calls are TRBV7-9 and TRBJ2-7; D is ambiguous. CDR3 length: 13 amino acids. Germline loops: CDR1 SEHNR, CDR2 FQNEAQ (reference sequence). The V end was cut by 2 bases, the J end by 6 bases, with 11 bases between. CDR3 region: CASSLSGQAEQYF. The CDR3 nucleotides read TGTGCCAGCAGCTTATCTGGGCAGGCCGAGCAGTACTTC.

The chain recombines TRBV25-1 with TRBJ2-1; no definite D call. From germline, CDR1 is MGHDK and CDR2 SYGVNS. With 9 bases removed from V and 2 bases from J, the gap between germline ends came to 8 bases. The CDR3 is 12 amino acids. The CDR3 coding sequence is TGTGCCAGTGTGTCCACCTACAATGAGCAGTTCTTC. Translated: CASVSTYNEQFF. Together with reference TRBV25-1 and TRBJ2-1, the CDR3 gives the full variable domain: EADIYQTPRYLVIGTGKKITLECSQTMGHDKMYWYQQDPGMELHLIHYSYGVNSTEKGDLSSESTVSRIRTEHFPLTLESARPSHTSQYLCASVSTYNEQFFGPGTRLTVL.

This chain connects TRBV2 to TRBJ2-7, with TRBD2 matching over 10 bases. CDR1 SNHLY and CDR2 FYNNEI come from the germline V gene. J gave up 5 bases and V 7 bases, and 5 bases lay outside the gene matches. This CDR3 region has 13 residues. The CDR3 is CASNIAGGHEQYF. CDR3 DNA: TGTGCCAGCAACATAGCGGGAGGTCACGAGCAGTACTTC.

The chain combines TRBV7-8 with TRBJ1-6; D is unresolved. Looked up from germline, CDR1 is SGHVS and CDR2 is FQNEAQ. Trimming shortened V by 0 bases and J by 13 bases, and 16 bases separated the two germline ends. The CDR3 has 15 residues. The CDR3 sequence: CASSLAPSNGLPLHF. Here the CDR3 DNA reads TGTGCCAGCAGCTTAGCTCCCAGTAACGGACTTCCCCTCCACTTT.

V and J are TRBV2 and TRBJ1-2, with a tentative D call TRBD1 (5 bases). Trimming left V 1 base short and J 8 bases short, with 11 bases between. The CDR3 is 13 amino acids. CDR1 SNHLY and CDR2 FYNNEI come from the germline V gene. CDR3 nucleotide sequence: TGTGCCAGCAGTGAAGTGGGCAGACAGGGCTACACCTTC. Translated: CASSEVGRQGYTF. Looking up the rest from reference TRBV2 and TRBJ1-2 gives the full variable domain: EPEVTQTPSHQVTQMGQEVILRCVPISNHLYFYWYRQILGQKVEFLVSFYNNEISEKSEIFDDQFSVERPDGSNFTLKIRSTKLEDSAMYFCASSEVGRQGYTFGSGTRLTVV.